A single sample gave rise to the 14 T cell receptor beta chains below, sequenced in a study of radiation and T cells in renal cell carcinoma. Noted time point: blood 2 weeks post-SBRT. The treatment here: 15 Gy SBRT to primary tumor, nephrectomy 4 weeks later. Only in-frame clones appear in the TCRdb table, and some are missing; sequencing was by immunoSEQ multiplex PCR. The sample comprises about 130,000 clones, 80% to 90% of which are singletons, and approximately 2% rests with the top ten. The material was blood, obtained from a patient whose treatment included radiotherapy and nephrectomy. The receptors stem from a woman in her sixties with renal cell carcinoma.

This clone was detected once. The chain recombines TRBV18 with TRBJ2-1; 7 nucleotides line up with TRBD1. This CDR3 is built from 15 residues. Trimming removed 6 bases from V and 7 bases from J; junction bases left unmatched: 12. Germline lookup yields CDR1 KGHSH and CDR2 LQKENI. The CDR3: CASSSLRTGDNEQFF. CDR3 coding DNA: TGTGCCAGCTCCTCCCTTAGGACAGGCGATAATGAGCAGTTCTTC.

The CDR3, as DNA: TGTGCCAGCAGCTTGAAGACAGGGACTCCATACGAGCAGTACTTC. Translation: CASSLKTGTPYEQYF. The genes are TRBV5-6 and TRBJ2-7, with D tentatively TRBD1 (7 bases). Germline V lookup: CDR1 SGHDT, CDR2 YYEEEE. This CDR3 is 15 amino acids long. The V end lost 1 base, the J end lost 4 bases, and 15 bases lay between the germline ends.

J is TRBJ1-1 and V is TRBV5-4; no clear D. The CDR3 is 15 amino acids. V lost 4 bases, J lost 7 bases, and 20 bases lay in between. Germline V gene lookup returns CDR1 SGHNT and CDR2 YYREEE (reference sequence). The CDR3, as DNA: TGTGCCAGCAGCCTTGATGGTGGGCAAGGCTTTGAAGCTTTCTTT. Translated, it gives CASSLDGGQGFEAFF.

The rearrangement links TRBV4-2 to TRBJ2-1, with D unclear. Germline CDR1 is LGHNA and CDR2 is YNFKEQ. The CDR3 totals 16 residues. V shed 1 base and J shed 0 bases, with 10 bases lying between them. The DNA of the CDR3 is TGTGCCAGCAGCCAAGTCGGCGGTACCTCCTACAATGAGCAGTTCTTC. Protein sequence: CASSQVGGTSYNEQFF.

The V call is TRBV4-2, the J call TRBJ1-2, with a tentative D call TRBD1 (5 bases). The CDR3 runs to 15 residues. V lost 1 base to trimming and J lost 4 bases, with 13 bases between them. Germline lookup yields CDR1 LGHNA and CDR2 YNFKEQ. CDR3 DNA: TGTGCCAGCAGCCAAGGGGACGGCTTTCCCTATGGCTACACCTTC. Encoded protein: CASSQGDGFPYGYTF.

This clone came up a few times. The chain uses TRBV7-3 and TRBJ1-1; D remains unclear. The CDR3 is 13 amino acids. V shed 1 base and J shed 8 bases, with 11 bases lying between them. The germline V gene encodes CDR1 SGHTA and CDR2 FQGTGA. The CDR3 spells CASSLNSQTEAFF. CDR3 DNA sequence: TGTGCCAGCAGCTTAAACAGCCAAACGGAAGCTTTCTTT.

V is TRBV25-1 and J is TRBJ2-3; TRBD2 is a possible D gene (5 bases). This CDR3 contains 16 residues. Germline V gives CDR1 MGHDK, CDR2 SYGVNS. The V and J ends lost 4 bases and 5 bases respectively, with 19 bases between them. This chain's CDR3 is CASSAASGVLGDTQYF. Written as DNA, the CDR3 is TGTGCCAGCAGTGCCGCCTCAGGAGTACTAGGAGATACGCAGTATTTT.

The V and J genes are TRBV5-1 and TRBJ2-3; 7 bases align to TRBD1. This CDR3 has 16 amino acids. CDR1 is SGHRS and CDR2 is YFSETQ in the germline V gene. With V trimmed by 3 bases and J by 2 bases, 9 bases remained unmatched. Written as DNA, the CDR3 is TGCGCCAGCAGCTCGGGACAGCTTCTACCCACAGATACGCAGTATTTT. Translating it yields CASSSGQLLPTDTQYF.

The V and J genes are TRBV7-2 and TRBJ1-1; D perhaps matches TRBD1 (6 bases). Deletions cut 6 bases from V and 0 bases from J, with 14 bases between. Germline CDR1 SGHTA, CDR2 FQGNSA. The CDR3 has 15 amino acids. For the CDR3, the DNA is TGTGCCAGCAGTTTCTCAGGGGTGGTGAACACTGAAGCTTTCTTT. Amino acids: CASSFSGVVNTEAFF.

The CDR3 DNA reads as TGTGCCAGCAGCCGGGCCGGACAGGGACATGGCTACACCTTC. Translated, it gives CASSRAGQGHGYTF. This chain links TRBV5-4 with TRBJ1-2; 8 bases align to TRBD1. V lost 4 bases and J lost 6; bases outside the gene matches: 8. The germline gives CDR1 SGHNT, CDR2 YYREEE (reference sequence). This CDR3 region has 14 residues. The whole variable domain, remainder taken from reference TRBV5-4 and TRBJ1-2, is ETGVTQSPTHLIKTRGQQVTLRCSSQSGHNTVSWYQQALGQGPQFIFQYYREEENGRGNFPPRFSGLQFPNYSSELNVNALELDDSALYLCASSRAGQGHGYTFGSGTRLTVV.

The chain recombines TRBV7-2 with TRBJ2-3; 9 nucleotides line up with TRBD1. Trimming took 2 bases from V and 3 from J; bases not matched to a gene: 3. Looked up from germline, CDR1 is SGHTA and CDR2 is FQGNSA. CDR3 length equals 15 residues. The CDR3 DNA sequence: TGTGCCAGCAGCTTATGGGACAGGGAAACAGATACGCAGTATTTT. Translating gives CASSLWDRETDTQYF.

The chain's CDR3 is CSVVLQEDGYTF. CDR3 nucleotide sequence: TGCAGCGTTGTCCTCCAGGAAGATGGCTACACCTTC. The rearrangement uses TRBV29-1 and TRBJ1-2; D unresolved. Germline V gene lookup returns CDR1 SQVTM and CDR2 ANQGSEA. Trimming took off 4 bases at V and 6 bases at J, with 12 bases between the two ends. CDR3 length: 12 residues. The entire variable domain, with the rest obtained from reference TRBV29-1 and TRBJ1-2, is as follows: SAVISQKPSRDICQRGTSLTIQCQVDSQVTMMFWYRQQPGQSLTLIATANQGSEATYESGFVIDKFPISRPNLTFSTLTVSNMSPEDSSIYLCSVVLQEDGYTFGSGTRLTVV.

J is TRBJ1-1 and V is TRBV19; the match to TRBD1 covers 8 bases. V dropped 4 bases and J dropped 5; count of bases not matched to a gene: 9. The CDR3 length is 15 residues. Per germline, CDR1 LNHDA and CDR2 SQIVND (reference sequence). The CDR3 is CASSSHQGARTEAFF. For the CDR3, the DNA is TGTGCCAGTAGTAGCCACCAGGGGGCGAGGACTGAAGCTTTCTTT.

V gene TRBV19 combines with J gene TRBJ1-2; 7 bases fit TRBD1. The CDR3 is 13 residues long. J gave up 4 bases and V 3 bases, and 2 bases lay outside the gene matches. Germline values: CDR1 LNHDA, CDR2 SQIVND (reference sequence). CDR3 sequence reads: CASSIDRAYGYTF. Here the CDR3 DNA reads TGTGCCAGTAGTATCGACAGGGCCTATGGCTACACCTTC. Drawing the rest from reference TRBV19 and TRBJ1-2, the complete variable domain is DGGITQSPKYLFRKEGQNVTLSCEQNLNHDAMYWYRQDPGQGLRLIYYSQIVNDFQKGDIAEGYSVSREKKESFPLTVTSAQKNPTAFYLCASSIDRAYGYTFGSGTRLTVV.